Listed here are 23 T cell receptor beta chains from one sample, sequenced in a study of T cell responses to AZD1222 COVID-19 vaccine. Sequenced by immunoSEQ multiplex PCR; TCRdb stores in-frame clones only, minus some. The sample carries about 150,000 clones, about nine tenths recorded once. The sample here was peripheral blood, taken on day 0 of AZD1222 vaccination. Receptor source: an adult in good health.

This chain joins TRBV6-2 or TRBV6-3 and TRBJ1-5; tentatively, D is TRBD1 (5 bases). Germline V CDR1 and CDR2: MNHEY, SVGEGT. This CDR3 has 15 amino acids. V dropped 2 bases and J dropped 0 bases, with 8 bases sitting between them. CDR3 DNA sequence: TGTGCCAGCAGTTACCGGGGGTTTAGCAATCAGCCCCAGCATTTT. Translation: CASSYRGFSNQPQHF.

The chain joins TRBV6-2 or TRBV6-3 to TRBJ2-1; possible D gene TRBD2, 5 bases. Germline V gene lookup returns CDR1 MNHEY and CDR2 SVGEGT. The V gene lost 6 bases and the J gene lost 10 bases, with 16 bases spanning the gap. The CDR3 is 13 amino acids. CDR3 sequence (DNA): TGTGCCAGCAGCACTTATGACGGCGGGGAGCAGTTCTTC. This gives the protein CASSTYDGGEQFF.

The chain has TRBV6-5 and TRBJ1-1; a weak D match, TRBD1 (5 bases). Trimming left V 6 bases short and J 7 bases short, with 21 bases between. The CDR3 consists of 15 residues. Per germline, CDR1 MNHEY and CDR2 SVGAGI. CDR3 in amino acids: CASRHRGERLREAFF. Written as DNA, the CDR3 is TGTGCCAGCAGACACCGAGGGGAGAGACTGCGTGAAGCTTTCTTT.

This clone was detected a few times. This rearrangement joins TRBV6-5 to TRBJ1-1; 7 nucleotides line up with TRBD1. There are 15 residues in the CDR3. The trim removed 2 bases at V and 2 bases at J, leaving 5 bases unmatched. The germline V gene has CDR1 MNHEY and CDR2 SVGAGI. The CDR3 nucleotides read TGTGCCAGCAGTTACCTCGGGACAGCAAACACTGAAGCTTTCTTT. Amino acid sequence: CASSYLGTANTEAFF.

The gene calls are TRBV9 and TRBJ1-2; D possibly corresponds to TRBD1 (5 bases). V lost 3 bases, J lost 5 bases, and 20 bases lay in between. From germline, CDR1 is SGDLS and CDR2 YYNGEE. The CDR3 is 16 amino acids. CDR3 in amino acids: CASSAGTGTGYYGYTF. CDR3 DNA sequence: TGTGCCAGCAGCGCAGGTACCGGGACTGGTTATTATGGCTACACCTTC.

The chain carries TRBV28 and TRBJ2-7; perhaps TRBD1 as D (5 bases). V was clipped by 8 bases and J by 0 bases, with 17 bases between them. Looked up from germline, CDR1 is MDHEN and CDR2 is SYDVKM. CDR3 length equals 15 residues. The CDR3 coding sequence is TGTGCCAGCGTTGGTCTTAGGGGCAGCTCCTACGAGCAGTACTTC. This codes for CASVGLRGSSYEQYF.

This sequence joins TRBV24-1 and TRBJ2-1; 11 bases line up with TRBD1. The CDR3 runs to 18 residues. Unmatched junction bases numbered 7, after V lost 4 bases and J lost 0 bases. CDR1 and CDR2 from the germline V gene are KGHDR and SFDVKD. The chain's CDR3 is CATSDLGTGGDSYNEQFF. In DNA, the CDR3 is TGTGCCACCAGTGACCTAGGGACAGGGGGAGACTCCTACAATGAGCAGTTCTTC.

This chain links TRBV9 with TRBJ2-2; 10 nucleotides line up with TRBD2. CDR3 length: 17 residues. V shed 0 bases, J shed 2 bases, and the junction held 4 bases outside the gene matches. CDR1 SGDLS and CDR2 YYNGEE come from the germline V gene. CDR3: CASSVGGLAVNTGELFF. The CDR3 DNA follows: TGTGCCAGCAGCGTAGGAGGACTAGCGGTAAACACCGGGGAGCTGTTTTTT.

V and J are TRBV4-1 and TRBJ2-7; 8 bases are a match to TRBD1. Germline lookup yields CDR1 MGHRA and CDR2 YSYEKL. Trimming removed 3 bases from V and 4 bases from J; junction bases left unmatched: 5. This CDR3 region has 14 residues. This CDR3 reads CASSQHNRGYEQYF. The DNA of the CDR3 is TGCGCCAGCAGCCAGCACAACAGGGGGTACGAGCAGTACTTC.

The chain joins TRBV6-6 to TRBJ1-2, with D possibly TRBD1 on 5 matching bases. V lost 0 bases and J lost 9, with 17 bases in between. Germline values: CDR1 MNHNY, CDR2 SVGAGI (reference sequence). The CDR3 has 15 residues. This CDR3 reads CASSYSMAVGDSYTF. The CDR3 DNA sequence: TGTGCCAGCAGTTACTCGATGGCAGTGGGGGATAGCTACACCTTC.

The J gene is TRBJ2-5, the V gene TRBV6-8; unclear D gene. This CDR3 contains 14 residues. The germline V gene encodes CDR1 MNHGY and CDR2 SAAAGT. V was trimmed by 2 bases and J by 3 bases, leaving 10 bases between them. CDR3 sequence (DNA): TGTGCCAGCAGTTACATGGTTTATGAAGAGACCCAGTACTTC. Its translation is CASSYMVYEETQYF.

The chain has TRBV5-6 and TRBJ1-5; weak D call: TRBD1 (5 bases). Germline CDR1 SGHDT, CDR2 YYEEEE. The V end lost 4 bases, the J end lost 0 bases, and 14 bases lay between the germline ends. This CDR3 comprises 16 residues. The CDR3 bases are TGTGCCAGCAGCACCAACACAGGTTATAGCAATCAGCCCCAGCATTTT. Its protein is CASSTNTGYSNQPQHF.

This chain joins TRBV5-1 and TRBJ1-1, with D tentatively TRBD1 (5 bases). CDR1 is SGHRS and CDR2 is YFSETQ in the germline V gene. V was shortened by 4 bases and J by 1 base, with 14 bases between the two germline ends. This CDR3 is built from 15 residues. CDR3 sequence (DNA): TGCGCCAGCAGCCAACTCGACAGTTCGAACACTGAAGCTTTCTTT. The encoded protein is CASSQLDSSNTEAFF. Filled out from reference TRBV5-1 and TRBJ1-1, the complete variable domain reads KAGVTQTPRYLIKTRGQQVTLSCSPISGHRSVSWYQQTPGQGLQFLFEYFSETQRNKGNFPGRFSGRQFSNSRSEMNVSTLELGDSALYLCASSQLDSSNTEAFFGQGTRLTVV.

The V gene is TRBV18, the J gene TRBJ2-3, with TRBD2 matching 7 bases. Germline loops: CDR1 KGHSH, CDR2 LQKENI. The CDR3 has 14 residues. After removal of 6 bases from V and 2 bases from J, the junction contained 5 bases not matched to a gene. CDR3 sequence reads: CASSSGGNTDTQYF. CDR3 coding DNA: TGTGCCAGCTCCTCGGGGGGAAACACAGATACGCAGTATTTT.

The rearrangement joins TRBV19 to TRBJ1-2; 10 nucleotides match TRBD1. The CDR3 covers 13 residues. The V segment lost 8 bases and the J segment 4 bases; nucleotides outside the gene matches: 4. CDR1 LNHDA and CDR2 SQIVND come from the germline V gene (reference sequence). The CDR3 sequence: CASGQGGGYGYTF. DNA of the CDR3: TGTGCCAGTGGACAGGGGGGCGGCTATGGCTACACCTTC.

This chain connects TRBV11-2 to TRBJ2-7, with 8 bases identical to TRBD2. CDR3 size: 18 residues. The ends lost 0 bases at V and 2 bases at J; junction bases unmatched: 12. Germline V lookup: CDR1 SGHAT, CDR2 FQNNGV. CDR3 nucleotides: TGTGCCAGCAGCTTAGAGCCCTCGTTAGCGGGAAACCCCTACGAGCAGTACTTC. Encoded protein: CASSLEPSLAGNPYEQYF.

The gene calls are TRBV4-2 and TRBJ2-5, with D perhaps matching TRBD2 (5 bases). The CDR3 totals 13 residues. The germline CDR1 and CDR2 sequences are LGHNA and YNFKEQ. V dropped 3 bases and J dropped 2 bases, with 7 bases sitting between them. This CDR3 reads CASSQTTQETQYF. CDR3 nucleotide sequence: TGTGCCAGCAGCCAGACTACTCAAGAGACCCAGTACTTC.

The chain uses TRBV15 and TRBJ2-5; TRBD2 might be the D (5 bases). Germline CDR1 is LNHNV and CDR2 is YYDKDF (reference sequence). The V and J ends lost 9 bases and 5 bases respectively, with 16 bases between them. The CDR3 is made up of 13 amino acids. The DNA of the CDR3 is TGTGCCACGGAGTTAGCTAGCAGGGAGACCCAGTACTTC. It codes for CATELASRETQYF.

V and J are TRBV3-1 (or the pseudogene TRBV3-2) and TRBJ2-3; 10 nucleotides agree with TRBD2. CDR3 length equals 15 residues. Germline V lookup: CDR1 LGHDT, CDR2 YNNKEL (reference sequence). Trimming at V came to 9 bases and at J to 1 base, leaving 7 bases not matched to a gene. The CDR3 DNA reads TGTGCCAGAGAGCGGGAGGGCCAGGGCACAGATACGCAGTATTTT. Translating it yields CAREREGQGTDTQYF.

CDR3 sequence: CASSQDGRSTMQYF. CDR3 coding DNA: TGCGCCAGCAGCCAGGATGGGCGGTCTACGATGCAGTACTTC. J is TRBJ2-7 and V is TRBV4-3; D is unclear. This CDR3 has 14 amino acids. CDR1 is LGHNA, CDR2 YSLEER, per germline. Trimming removed 3 bases at V and 9 bases at J, with 18 bases between.

The CDR3 protein is CASSYSIEAGVFSNQPQHF. In DNA, the CDR3 is TGTGCCAGCAGTTACTCGATCGAGGCGGGAGTTTTTAGTAATCAGCCCCAGCATTTT. The chain couples TRBV6-2 or TRBV6-3 to TRBJ1-5; no definite D call. Germline CDR1 and CDR2: MNHEY and SVGEGT. V was trimmed by 0 bases and J by 4 bases, leaving 22 bases between them. The CDR3 loop spans 19 amino acids.

The chain joins TRBV5-4 to TRBJ2-5, with TRBD2 identical over 7 bases. Germline trimming cut 7 bases from V and 5 bases from J; bases unmatched to any gene: 11. In germline, CDR1 is SGHNT, CDR2 YYREEE (reference sequence). This CDR3 is 14 amino acids long. The CDR3 coding sequence is TGTGCCAGCGTTAGAGCGGGGCAAAAGGAGACCCAGTACTTC. Protein: CASVRAGQKETQYF.

The CDR3 nucleotides read TGTGCCAGCAGCCACCGTATCGAGGGGGGGCTAGCGGTGTCCAATGAGCAGTTCTTC. It specifies CASSHRIEGGLAVSNEQFF. V gene TRBV14 combines with J gene TRBJ2-1; possibly TRBD2 for D (7 bases). Per germline, CDR1 SGHDN and CDR2 FVKESK. The CDR3 has 19 residues. The ends were cut back, 3 bases at V and 6 bases at J, with 27 bases in the middle.